This record looks at one T cell receptor beta chain sequence and its context. Antigen: not known. The source of the sample is a study of cytomegalovirus exposure and HLA in healthy donors. Study-level findings and limits: Confirmation in vitro established that three CMV-associated chains were specific for CMV antigens. Cytomegalovirus status was reportedly diagnosed by the classifier with high sensitivity and specificity. A later analysis found first-cohort TCR clusters tended to co-occur in the approximately 110 validation repertoires.

V lost 3 bases to trimming and J lost 6 bases, with 26 bases between them. Per germline, CDR1 LNHDA and CDR2 SQIVND (reference sequence). This CDR3 has 18 amino acids. Assay used: immunoSEQ multiplex PCR; TCRdb lists only in-frame clones, some missing. The table shows 110,000 or so clones, with roughly 88% occurring only once. This TCR came from a young man in good health and CMV-seronegative. The sequencing sample was made of PBMCs. The rearrangement links TRBV19 to TRBJ1-2; D perhaps matches TRBD1 (5 bases). DNA of the CDR3: TGTGCCAGTAGTATCGGCTCCTCCCCCAGCAGGGTAACGGATGGCTACACCTTC. This codes for CASSIGSSPSRVTDGYTF.